This TCR beta chain was recovered during a study of blood T cell repertoires in COVID-19. Original processing notes: Nucleated cell number was recorded as an estimate derived from reference gene primer amplification. The data were produced by immunoSEQ multiplex PCR, yet TCRdb's version contains in-frame clones alone and is incomplete. The V and J calls and clone size come from that table; D and trimming were worked out from the DNA. The sample yields roughly 220,000 clones, about 88% seen once. This clone turned up a few times. V lost 7 bases, J lost 3 bases, and 6 bases lay in between. CDR1 and CDR2 from the germline V gene are MDHEN and SYDVKM. The CDR3 has 12 residues.

The V gene is TRBV28, the J gene TRBJ1-4; D remains ambiguous. The sequence derives from a woman aged 45-65 years with COVID-19, enrolled during active disease. Sequenced sample: peripheral blood. The CDR3 sequence is CASTGANEKLFF. The CDR3 DNA reads TGTGCCAGCACCGGGGCTAATGAAAAACTGTTTTTT. Variable domain in full (rest from reference TRBV28 and TRBJ1-4): DVKVTQSSRYLVKRTGEKVFLECVQDMDHENMFWYRQDPGLGLRLIYFSYDVKMKEKGDIPEGYSVSREKKERFSLILESASTNQTSMYLCASTGANEKLFFGSGTQLSVL.